This T cell receptor (beta chain) was identified in a study of T cell repertoires in cytomegalovirus infection. The CDR3 spans 14 residues. Per the germline V gene, CDR1 is SGHTA and CDR2 is FQGTGA. V was clipped by 5 bases and J by 5 bases, with 15 bases between them. A single record per CDR3 protein comes from TCRdb applying MiXCR to the reads. The sample has over 300,000 distinct CDR3 sequences, roughly a sixth seen once. The clonotype originates from a human donor in good health (CMV status not recorded). Some clones in this sample may be carry-over from other donors' samples. The V and J genes are TRBV7-3 and TRBJ1-1; TRBD1 is a possible D gene (5 bases). Specimen: PBMCs. CDR3 region: CASSLGGFQTEAFF. Written as DNA, the CDR3 is TGTGCCAGCAGCCTGGGGGGGTTTCAGACTGAAGCTTTCTTT.